This T cell receptor (beta chain) originates from a study of blood T cell repertoires in COVID-19. The overall study: Both acute and convalescent COVID-19 samples were obtained from the United States, Italy and Spain. PBMCs, B-cell-depleted T cells, or T cells were the source of the cDNA or gDNA that made up the material.

With 8 bases removed from V and 4 bases from J, the gap between germline ends came to 8 bases. This CDR3 is 11 amino acids long. The germline gives CDR1 SNHLY, CDR2 FYNNEI. Original processing notes: Reference gene primer amplification gave nucleated cell count estimates. Sequencing was performed with immunoSEQ multiplex PCR; in TCRdb, only in-frame clones are kept and a portion is missing. V and J calls and clone size are those listed in that table; D and trimming were worked out from the DNA. The sample holds some 200,000 clones, 80% to 85% seen once. The TCR originated in a woman in her fifties or sixties with acute or convalescent COVID-19. The J gene is TRBJ1-1, the V gene TRBV2; TRBD1 might be the D (5 bases). The sequenced sample was peripheral blood. The CDR3 DNA reads TGTGCCAGCTGGGGGGTCACTGAAGCTTTCTTT. This translates into CASWGVTEAFF.